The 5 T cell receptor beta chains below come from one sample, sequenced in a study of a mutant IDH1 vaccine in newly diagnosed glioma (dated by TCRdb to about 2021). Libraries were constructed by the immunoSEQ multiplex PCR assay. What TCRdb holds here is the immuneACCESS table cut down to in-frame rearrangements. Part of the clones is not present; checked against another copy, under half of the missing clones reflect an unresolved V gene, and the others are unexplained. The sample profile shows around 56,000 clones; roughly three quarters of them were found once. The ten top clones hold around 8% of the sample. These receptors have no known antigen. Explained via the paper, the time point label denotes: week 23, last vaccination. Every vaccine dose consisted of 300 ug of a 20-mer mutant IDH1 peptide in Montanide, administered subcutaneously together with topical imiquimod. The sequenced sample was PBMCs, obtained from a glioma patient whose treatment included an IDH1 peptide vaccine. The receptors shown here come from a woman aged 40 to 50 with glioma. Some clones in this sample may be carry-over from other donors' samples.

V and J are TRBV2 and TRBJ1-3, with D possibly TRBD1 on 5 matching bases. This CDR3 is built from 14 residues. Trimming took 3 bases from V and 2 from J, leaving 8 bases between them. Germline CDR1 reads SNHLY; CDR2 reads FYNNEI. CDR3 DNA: TGTGCCAGCAGTGATTCAGGGACTGGAAACACCATATATTTT. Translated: CASSDSGTGNTIYF. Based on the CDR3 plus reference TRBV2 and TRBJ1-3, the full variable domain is EPEVTQTPSHQVTQMGQEVILRCVPISNHLYFYWYRQILGQKVEFLVSFYNNEISEKSEIFDDQFSVERPDGSNFTLKIRSTKLEDSAMYFCASSDSGTGNTIYFGEGSWLTVV.

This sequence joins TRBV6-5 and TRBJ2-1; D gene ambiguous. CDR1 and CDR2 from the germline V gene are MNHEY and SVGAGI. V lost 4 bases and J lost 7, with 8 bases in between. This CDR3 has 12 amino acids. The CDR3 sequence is CASSSPRNEQFF. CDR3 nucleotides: TGTGCCAGCAGTTCCCCGCGGAATGAGCAGTTCTTC.

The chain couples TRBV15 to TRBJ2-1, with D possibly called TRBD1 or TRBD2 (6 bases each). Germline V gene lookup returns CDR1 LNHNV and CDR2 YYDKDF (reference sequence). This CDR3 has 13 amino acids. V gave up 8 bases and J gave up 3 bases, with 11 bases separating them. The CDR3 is CATGGPDYNEQFF. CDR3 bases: TGTGCCACCGGGGGGCCTGACTACAATGAGCAGTTCTTC.

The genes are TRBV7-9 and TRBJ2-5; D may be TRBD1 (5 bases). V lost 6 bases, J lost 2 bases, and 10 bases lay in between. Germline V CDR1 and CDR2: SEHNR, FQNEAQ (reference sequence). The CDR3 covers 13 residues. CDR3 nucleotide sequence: TGTGCCAGCAGGTCAGGGAAACAAGAGACCCAGTACTTC. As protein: CASRSGKQETQYF.

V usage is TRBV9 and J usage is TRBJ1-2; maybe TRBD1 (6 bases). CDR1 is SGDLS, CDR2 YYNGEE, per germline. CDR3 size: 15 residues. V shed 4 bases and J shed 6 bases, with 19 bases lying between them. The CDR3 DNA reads TGTGCCAGCAGCCGGGAGGGGGGGGCGGGCGATGGCTACACCTTC. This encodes CASSREGGAGDGYTF.